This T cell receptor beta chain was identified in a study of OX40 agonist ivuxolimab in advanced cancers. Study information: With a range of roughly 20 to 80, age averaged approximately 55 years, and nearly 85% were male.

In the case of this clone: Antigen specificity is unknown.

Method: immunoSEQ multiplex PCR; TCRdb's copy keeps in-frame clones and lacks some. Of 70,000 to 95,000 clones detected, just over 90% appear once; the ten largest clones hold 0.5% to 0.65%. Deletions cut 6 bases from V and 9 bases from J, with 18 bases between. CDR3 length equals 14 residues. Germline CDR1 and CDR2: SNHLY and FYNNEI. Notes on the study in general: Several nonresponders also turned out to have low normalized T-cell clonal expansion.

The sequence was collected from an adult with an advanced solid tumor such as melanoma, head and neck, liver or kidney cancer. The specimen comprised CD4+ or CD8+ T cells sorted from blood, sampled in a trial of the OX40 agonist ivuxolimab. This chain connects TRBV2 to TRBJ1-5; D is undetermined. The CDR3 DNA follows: TGTGCCAGCAGGGGTAACTATGGAGGGAGGCCCCAGCATTTT. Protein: CASRGNYGGRPQHF.